The 30 T cell receptor beta chains below come from one sample, sequenced in a study of blood T cell repertoires in COVID-19. This table comes from immunoSEQ multiplex PCR, and its TCRdb copy is limited to in-frame clones, with some not included. The sample has roughly 250,000 clones, approximately 91% seen once. The sample was PBMCs or T cells enriched from blood (not recorded which). The receptors were gathered from a woman aged 35 to 49 with acute COVID-19.

This rearrangement joins TRBV7-9 to TRBJ2-2; 8 bases fit TRBD2. The length of the CDR3 is 15 residues. The germline V gene has CDR1 SEHNR and CDR2 FQNEAQ (reference sequence). Trimming took 0 bases from V and 7 from J; bases not matched to a gene: 4. In nucleotides, the CDR3 is TGTGCCAGCAGCTTAGCGCGGCTAGCGGGCGGGGAGCTGTTTTTT. This codes for CASSLARLAGGELFF.

The chain has TRBV28 and TRBJ1-5; 7 bases agree with TRBD1. V was clipped by 8 bases and J by 6 bases; unmatched bases: 16. Germline V gene lookup returns CDR1 MDHEN and CDR2 SYDVKM. The CDR3 runs to 16 residues. CDR3 in amino acids: CASPPGRGISIQPQHF. The CDR3 nucleotides are TGTGCCAGCCCTCCGGGCAGGGGGATATCGATTCAGCCCCAGCATTTT.

The V call is TRBV10-3, the J call TRBJ2-1; TRBD2 agrees at 8 bases. This CDR3 spans 14 amino acids. Germline V gene data show CDR1 as ENHRY and CDR2 as SYGVKD. V was clipped by 2 bases and J by 7 bases; unmatched bases: 4. CDR3 in amino acids: CAISENSGINEQFF. DNA for the CDR3: TGTGCCATCAGTGAGAATAGCGGGATAAATGAGCAGTTCTTC.

The gene calls are TRBV19 and TRBJ1-2, with 7 bases fitting TRBD1. Germline loops: CDR1 LNHDA, CDR2 SQIVND (reference sequence). The junction had 10 bases not matched to a gene; V was cut back by 5 bases and J by 1 base. The CDR3 has 16 amino acids. CDR3 residues: CASSPSPDRVNYGYTF. The CDR3 nucleotides are TGTGCCAGTAGTCCCAGCCCCGACAGGGTTAACTATGGCTACACCTTC.

J is TRBJ2-1 and V is TRBV5-4; 7 bases are a match to TRBD1. The CDR3 has 14 residues. V trimming: 5 bases; J trimming: 8 bases; junction bases outside the gene matches: 10. CDR1 is SGHNT and CDR2 is YYREEE in the germline V gene (reference sequence). In DNA, the CDR3 is TGTGCCAGCAGGAAGACAGGGCAAAGCGATGAGCAGTTCTTC. The encoded protein is CASRKTGQSDEQFF. Based on the CDR3 plus reference TRBV5-4 and TRBJ2-1, the full variable domain is ETGVTQSPTHLIKTRGQQVTLRCSSQSGHNTVSWYQQALGQGPQFIFQYYREEENGRGNFPPRFSGLQFPNYSSELNVNALELDDSALYLCASRKTGQSDEQFFGPGTRLTVL.

The V gene is TRBV6-2 or TRBV6-3, the J gene TRBJ2-1, with D possibly being TRBD1 (6 bases). Germline V lookup: CDR1 MNHEY, CDR2 SVGEGT. V was clipped by 6 bases and J by 0 bases, with 18 bases between them. The CDR3 consists of 17 residues. The CDR3 protein is CASSPRGQIYSYNEQFF. The CDR3 DNA follows: TGTGCCAGCAGCCCTCGCGGACAGATTTACTCCTACAATGAGCAGTTCTTC.

The CDR3 DNA reads as TGTGCCAGCTCACGTCAGGGCTTACACTACACCTTC. Translated, it gives CASSRQGLHYTF. The chain is built from TRBV18 and TRBJ1-2; D perhaps matches TRBD1 (5 bases). The CDR3 is 12 amino acids. Trimming took 4 bases from V and 10 from J, leaving 13 bases between them. From germline, CDR1 is KGHSH and CDR2 LQKENI.

The chain employs TRBV6-6 and TRBJ1-4; 7 positions match TRBD1. The CDR3 is 17 amino acids. V dropped 5 bases and J dropped 5; count of bases not matched to a gene: 14. Germline CDR1 reads MNHNY; CDR2 reads SVGAGI (reference sequence). The DNA of the CDR3 is TGTGCCAGCAGTCTGGGGGCCACAGGGGTAGAAAATGAAAAACTGTTTTTT. This gives the protein CASSLGATGVENEKLFF.

The V gene is TRBV11-3, the J gene TRBJ2-3; D is uncertain. Germline V gives CDR1 SGHNT, CDR2 YENEEA. With 5 bases removed from V and 6 bases from J, the gap between germline ends came to 9 bases. This CDR3 has 12 amino acids. CDR3 sequence: CASSPRADTQYF. The DNA for the CDR3 is TGTGCCAGCAGCCCGCGAGCGGATACGCAGTATTTT.

The chain employs TRBV30 and TRBJ2-2; the D is unclear. CDR1 is GTSNPN, CDR2 SVGIG, per germline (reference sequence). The CDR3 spans 12 residues. V lost 3 bases and J 5 bases, leaving 7 bases between the germline ends. The CDR3 region is CAWSPRTGELFF. The CDR3 nucleotides read TGTGCCTGGAGCCCGAGGACCGGGGAGCTGTTTTTT.

This chain links TRBV19 with TRBJ1-2; the D is unclear. This CDR3 spans 16 amino acids. Germline values: CDR1 LNHDA, CDR2 SQIVND (reference sequence). Trimming took off 6 bases at V and 4 bases at J, with 21 bases between the two ends. The CDR3 sequence is CASRPGIKSGSYGYTF. CDR3 nucleotide sequence: TGTGCCAGTAGGCCGGGAATCAAGAGCGGAAGCTATGGCTACACCTTC.

This chain links TRBV14 with TRBJ2-1, with D unresolved. Germline V gene lookup returns CDR1 SGHDN and CDR2 FVKESK. With 6 bases removed from V and 4 bases from J, the gap between germline ends came to 10 bases. The CDR3 spans 13 residues. CDR3 nucleotides: TGTGCCAGCAGTACCCAGGCATACAATGAGCAGTTCTTC. This translates into CASSTQAYNEQFF.

This chain connects TRBV28 to TRBJ1-3, with D tentatively TRBD1 (6 bases). Germline CDR1 MDHEN, CDR2 SYDVKM. Trimming shortened V by 6 bases and J by 6 bases, and 21 bases separated the two germline ends. The CDR3 contains 16 residues. The CDR3 DNA follows: TGTGCCAGCAGATCCGCCGGAACAGGGCTCGAAAACACCATATATTTT. This gives the protein CASRSAGTGLENTIYF. Drawing the rest from reference TRBV28 and TRBJ1-3, the complete variable domain is DVKVTQSSRYLVKRTGEKVFLECVQDMDHENMFWYRQDPGLGLRLIYFSYDVKMKEKGDIPEGYSVSREKKERFSLILESASTNQTSMYLCASRSAGTGLENTIYFGEGSWLTVV.

The table lists this clone with a count of one. The chain combines TRBV4-1 with TRBJ1-1; D is possibly TRBD1 (5 bases). Trimming removed 3 bases at V and 5 bases at J, with 19 bases between. The V gene's germline CDR1 is MGHRA and CDR2 YSYEKL. The CDR3 has 16 residues. The CDR3 nucleotides are TGCGCCAGCAGCCACCTTGGCGGGGGAGGGAAGACTGAAGCTTTCTTT. It encodes CASSHLGGGGKTEAFF.

The chain has TRBV7-8 and TRBJ2-1, with D perhaps TRBD2 (5 bases). V was clipped by 2 bases and J by 9 bases, with 8 bases between them. Germline lookup yields CDR1 SGHVS and CDR2 FQNEAQ. The CDR3 is 12 amino acids. The CDR3 sequence is CASSLTRVEQFF. The CDR3 nucleotides are TGTGCCAGCAGCTTAACTAGGGTTGAGCAGTTCTTC.

This clone was seen a single time. The chain has TRBV7-9 and TRBJ2-5; the match to TRBD1 covers 8 bases. This CDR3 contains 13 residues. The V and J ends lost 1 base and 5 bases, in that order; junction bases with no gene match: 0. Germline V lookup: CDR1 SEHNR, CDR2 FQNEAQ (reference sequence). CDR3 loop: CASSLGTGETQYF. The DNA of the CDR3 is TGTGCCAGCAGCTTAGGGACAGGGGAGACCCAGTACTTC.

Of note for this clone: The same CDR3 also results from other DNA sequences found in this sample. This chain links TRBV2 with TRBJ1-1, with 7 bases matching TRBD1. In germline, CDR1 is SNHLY, CDR2 FYNNEI. Trimming removed 4 bases from V and 5 bases from J; junction bases left unmatched: 7. The CDR3 loop spans 14 amino acids. The CDR3 region has the DNA TGTGCCAGCAGTGTCCGACAGGGAGGAACTGAAGCTTTCTTT. As protein: CASSVRQGGTEAFF.

The rearrangement joins TRBV2 to TRBJ1-4; D is uncertain. V dropped 3 bases and J dropped 0 bases, with 14 bases sitting between them. This CDR3 spans 17 amino acids. Germline CDR1 SNHLY, CDR2 FYNNEI. CDR3 in amino acids: CASSDEGGYATNEKLFF. CDR3 DNA sequence: TGTGCCAGCAGTGATGAGGGCGGGTATGCAACTAATGAAAAACTGTTTTTT.

The chain uses TRBV2 and TRBJ2-3, with TRBD1 matching over 7 bases. Per germline, CDR1 SNHLY and CDR2 FYNNEI. CDR3 size: 15 residues. V lost 8 bases and J lost 0; bases outside the gene matches: 8. DNA for the CDR3: TGTGCCAGCTTAGGGCACAGGGGTAGCACAGATACGCAGTATTTT. Its translation: CASLGHRGSTDTQYF.

This clone was seen only a few times. The chain uses TRBV28 and TRBJ1-6; the D is unclear. The V and J ends lost 8 bases and 6 bases respectively, with 17 bases between them. Germline V CDR1 and CDR2: MDHEN, SYDVKM. The CDR3 contains 15 residues. The CDR3 protein is CASGLTSGGNSPLHF. Here the CDR3 DNA reads TGTGCCAGCGGTCTCACTTCGGGAGGTAATTCACCCCTCCACTTT.

The rearrangement uses TRBV7-3 and TRBJ2-7; 10 nucleotides match TRBD1. The V gene end was trimmed by 5 bases and the J gene end by 5 bases; junction bases not matched to a gene: 6. Germline V gives CDR1 SGHTA, CDR2 FQGTGA. The CDR3 has 14 residues. CDR3: CASSQTGTGDEQYF. In DNA, the CDR3 is TGTGCCAGCAGCCAAACCGGGACAGGGGACGAGCAGTACTTC.

This clone was counted only a few times. The CDR3 bases are TGCGCCAGCAGAGAGCCCGGCGTGAGCGGGCGGGGAGATACGCAGTATTTT. It specifies CASREPGVSGRGDTQYF. V usage is TRBV10-1 and J usage is TRBJ2-3, with a tentative D call TRBD2 (6 bases). Germline CDR1 reads WNHNN; CDR2 reads SYGVQD (reference sequence). The CDR3 has 17 amino acids. Between the trimmed V and J ends, which lost 6 bases and 5 bases, there was a span of 24 bases.

The genes are TRBV30 and TRBJ2-2; 7 bases are a match to TRBD1. Trimming cost V 0 bases and J 3 bases; bases outside gene matches: 4. Germline loops: CDR1 GTSNPN, CDR2 SVGIG (reference sequence). CDR3 length: 15 residues. CDR3 amino acids: CAWSVRRGHTGELFF. The DNA of the CDR3 is TGTGCCTGGAGTGTCAGAAGGGGGCACACCGGGGAGCTGTTTTTT.

The chain links TRBV6-2 or TRBV6-3 to TRBJ2-1; TRBD2 agrees at 10 bases. Germline V CDR1 and CDR2: MNHEY, SVGEGT. Losses at the gene ends were 6 bases for V and 10 bases for J; bases not matched to a gene: 9. The CDR3 extends over 14 amino acids. CDR3 amino acids: CASSPAGGWWEQFF. For the CDR3, the DNA is TGTGCCAGCAGCCCAGCGGGAGGGTGGTGGGAGCAGTTCTTC.

This clone was detected a few times. The chain has TRBV11-2 and TRBJ1-1; the D is unclear. The germline CDR1 and CDR2 sequences are SGHAT and FQNNGV. This CDR3 spans 13 amino acids. Trimming pared 2 bases from V and 6 bases from J, leaving 10 bases between. The CDR3 loop is CASSLRVLAEAFF. The CDR3 DNA is TGTGCCAGCAGCTTACGGGTCTTGGCTGAAGCTTTCTTT.

The chain is built from TRBV7-3 and TRBJ2-6; D call uncertain. The CDR3 length is 15 residues. Germline-derived CDR1 and CDR2 are SGHTA and FQGTGA. Trimming took off 4 bases at V and 0 bases at J, with 7 bases between the two ends. The CDR3 DNA reads TGTGCCAGCAGCTCTTCCCGCTCTGGGGCCAACGTCCTGACTTTC. Protein: CASSSSRSGANVLTF.

The chain employs TRBV4-1 and TRBJ2-2, with 8 bases identical to TRBD1. CDR1 and CDR2 (germline): MGHRA, YSYEKL. The CDR3 extends over 15 amino acids. The J segment lost 4 bases and the V segment lost 3 bases, leaving 4 bases of the junction unmatched. DNA of the CDR3: TGCGCCAGCAGCCAGGGACAGGTCCTCACCGGGGAGCTGTTTTTT. Translated, it gives CASSQGQVLTGELFF.

In regard to this clone: Other DNA sequences of this sample code for an identical CDR3. CDR3 protein: CASSVAGVSGNTIYF. The DNA for the CDR3 is TGTGCCAGCAGCGTAGCGGGGGTTTCTGGAAACACCATATATTTT. V usage is TRBV9 and J usage is TRBJ1-3, with D possibly being TRBD1 (5 bases). CDR1 and CDR2 from the germline V gene are SGDLS and YYNGEE. CDR3 length: 15 amino acids. The V gene lost 0 bases and the J gene lost 1 base, with 8 bases spanning the gap.

The chain recombines TRBV7-9 with TRBJ1-5; 7 nucleotides agree with TRBD1. The CDR3 has 15 amino acids. Germline CDR1 reads SEHNR; CDR2 reads FQNEAQ (reference sequence). Unmatched junction bases numbered 10, after V lost 9 bases and J lost 2 bases. CDR3: CASQRQGVGNQPQHF. The CDR3 DNA sequence: TGTGCCAGTCAACGACAGGGTGTGGGCAATCAGCCCCAGCATTTT.

V and J are TRBV24-1 and TRBJ2-7; D not resolved. V lost 3 bases and J lost 1, with 6 bases in between. This CDR3 is 13 amino acids long. Per the germline V gene, CDR1 is KGHDR and CDR2 is SFDVKD. The CDR3 reads CATSDNLSYEQYF. In nucleotides, the CDR3 is TGTGCCACCAGTGATAATCTGTCCTACGAGCAGTACTTC.